This T cell receptor (beta chain) was identified during a study of T cells in Graves' hyperthyroidism and ophthalmopathy. Study-level results: In blood, most of the thyroid clonotypes expanded above 0.001 were also present.

By frequency in the sample, this clonotype is large (0.1 to 1%). Its antigen is not known. The TCR beta CDR3 regions underwent amplification using RNA transcripts as the source. Carried out on the TCR CDR3, a first-round RT-PCR used the HTBI primer set. TCRdb re-analysed the multiplex PCR reads in MiXCR, keeping a single row per CDR3 protein. The table includes some 350,000 distinct CDR3 sequences, about 19% detected once. The diagnoses drew upon clinical symptoms, serum thyroxine and TRAb, thyroid ultrasound and orbital computed tomography. Germline V gene lookup returns CDR1 SGHVS and CDR2 FNYEAQ. This CDR3 comprises 13 residues. V was trimmed by 1 base and J by 5 bases, leaving 8 bases between them.

The chain joins TRBV7-6 to TRBJ2-5; no reliable D call. This TCR derives from a woman aged 18 to 35 with Graves' hyperthyroidism. The sample was blood. The CDR3 DNA reads as TGTGCCAGCAGCTTAGAGTTGCGGGAGACCCAGTACTTC. It translates to CASSLELRETQYF.